These 16 T cell receptor beta chains were sequenced from one sample in a study of response to subunit inactivated influenza vaccine. TCRdb ran MiXCR on the RT-PCR reads and lists one entry per CDR3 protein. The sample carries about 310,000 distinct CDR3 sequences, roughly 20% recorded once. Sequencing used PBMCs from blood, obtained around 22 months after vaccination. These receptors came from a man between 45 and 75 years old who received an inactivated influenza vaccine.

This clonotype was seen a handful of times. This chain joins TRBV5-1 and TRBJ1-6, with D tentatively TRBD1 (5 bases). The CDR3 runs 14 residues. Germline CDR1 is SGHRS and CDR2 is YFSETQ. V was shortened by 0 bases and J by 10 bases, with 11 bases between the two germline ends. Here the CDR3 reads CASSLAQGRSPLHF. In nucleotides, the CDR3 is TGCGCCAGCAGCTTGGCTCAGGGAAGGTCACCCCTCCACTTT.

In its sample, this clonotype was seen a few times. The CDR3 reads CASRKRGEIGEAFF. CDR3 coding DNA: TGTGCCAGCAGGAAAAGGGGGGAAATTGGTGAAGCTTTCTTT. The V and J genes are TRBV25-1 and TRBJ1-1; possible D gene TRBD1, 6 bases. The CDR3 contains 14 residues. Germline V gene sequence: CDR1 MGHDK, CDR2 SYGVNS. Trimming took off 6 bases at V and 7 bases at J, with 18 bases between the two ends.

The rearrangement uses TRBV12-3 or TRBV12-4 and TRBJ2-3; TRBD2 matches at 11 bases. V shed 0 bases and J 4 bases; nucleotides not matched to a gene: 3. CDR3 length equals 16 residues. The CDR3 DNA is TGTGCCAGCAGTTTAGCGGCTAGCGGGGGGCCAGATACGCAGTATTTT. Translating it yields CASSLAASGGPDTQYF.

CDR3 nucleotide sequence: TGTGCCACCAGCAGAGATCTGGGATCTGATGAGCAGTTCTTC. It specifies CATSRDLGSDEQFF. The V and J genes are TRBV15 and TRBJ2-1; D uncertain. This CDR3 is 14 amino acids long. The V gene's germline CDR1 is LNHNV and CDR2 YYDKDF (reference sequence). V dropped 0 bases and J dropped 8 bases, with 11 bases sitting between them.

In this sample, this clonotype turned up a few times. The DNA of the CDR3 is TGCAGTGCTAGTGGTCAGCAAACGAGCTCCTACAATGAGCAGTTCTTC. Translating it yields CSASGQQTSSYNEQFF. The chain employs TRBV20-1 and TRBJ2-1, with D unclear. The CDR3 spans 16 residues. V lost 3 bases and J 0 bases, leaving 15 bases between the germline ends. CDR1 is DFQATT, CDR2 SNEGSKA, per germline (reference sequence).

In this sample, this clonotype turned up a few times. The V call is TRBV30, the J call TRBJ1-4; no firm D call. The CDR3 is 13 residues long. V dropped 2 bases and J dropped 7 bases, with 11 bases sitting between them. Germline CDR1 and CDR2: GTSNPN and SVGIG (reference sequence). The CDR3 DNA is TGTGCCTGGAGTAAGGCGCGGGGTGAAAAACTGTTTTTT. The encoded protein is CAWSKARGEKLFF.

At least ten counts were recorded for this clonotype. The V call is TRBV12-3 or TRBV12-4, the J call TRBJ1-3; the D gene is possibly TRBD1 (5 bases). This CDR3 contains 14 residues. Trimming took off 4 bases at V and 2 bases at J, with 9 bases between the two ends. The CDR3 DNA reads TGTGCCAGCAGTTGGGGGTCTCCTGGAAACACCATATATTTT. Amino acids: CASSWGSPGNTIYF.

This clonotype came up a few times. The chain couples TRBV7-2 to TRBJ1-2; no reliable D call. The V end was cut by 5 bases, the J end by 0 bases, with 1 base between. The germline V gene has CDR1 SGHTA and CDR2 FQGNSA. The CDR3 loop spans 11 amino acids. The CDR3 sequence: CASSTNYGYTF. CDR3 in DNA: TGTGCCAGCAGCACTAACTATGGCTACACCTTC.

The V call is TRBV12-3 or TRBV12-4, the J call TRBJ1-3, with 7 bases that match TRBD1. CDR3 length: 14 amino acids. With V trimmed by 10 bases and J by 0 bases, 6 bases remained unmatched. The CDR3 here is CATGQESSGNTIYF. CDR3 coding DNA: TGTGCCACTGGACAGGAGAGCTCTGGAAACACCATATATTTT.

This clonotype appeared many times. This chain links TRBV20-1 with TRBJ2-7; D could derive from TRBD1 or TRBD2 (5 bases each). The V gene's germline CDR1 is DFQATT and CDR2 SNEGSKA (reference sequence). V gave up 1 base and J gave up 3 bases, with 25 bases separating them. The CDR3 contains 18 residues. This chain's CDR3 is CSARVGWSPGGQNYEQYF. The CDR3 DNA is TGCAGTGCTAGAGTAGGTTGGTCCCCTGGGGGTCAGAACTACGAGCAGTACTTC.

CDR3 residues: CASSRELQETQYF. CDR3 sequence (DNA): TGTGCCAGCAGCCGAGAGCTCCAAGAGACCCAGTACTTC. V gene TRBV4-2 combines with J gene TRBJ2-5; the D is unclear. CDR1 is LGHNA and CDR2 is YNFKEQ in the germline V gene. V was shortened by 4 bases and J by 1 base, with 7 bases between the two germline ends. The CDR3 extends over 13 amino acids.

The chain's CDR3 is CASNLGYNEQFF. The CDR3 DNA reads as TGTGCCAGCAATTTGGGTTACAATGAGCAGTTCTTC. The genes are TRBV12-3 or TRBV12-4 and TRBJ2-1; D is uncertain. This CDR3 contains 12 residues. The ends were cut back, 7 bases at V and 4 bases at J, with 8 bases in the middle.

This clonotype was seen more than once but under ten times. V is TRBV12-3 or TRBV12-4 and J is TRBJ2-5; the D gene is possibly TRBD1 (6 bases). V was clipped by 2 bases and J by 3 bases, with 10 bases between them. The CDR3 has 14 amino acids. The CDR3 reads CASSLNRDKETQYF. Written as DNA, the CDR3 is TGTGCCAGCAGTTTAAATCGGGACAAAGAGACCCAGTACTTC.

The rearrangement joins TRBV12-3 or TRBV12-4 to TRBJ2-7; no firm D call. V lost 3 bases to trimming and J lost 7 bases, with 13 bases between them. This CDR3 contains 13 residues. The CDR3 DNA reads as TGTGCCAGCAGTTTGAATAGGGCGGAAGAGCAGTACTTC. Protein: CASSLNRAEEQYF.

This clonotype has only a few counts. This chain links TRBV7-2 with TRBJ2-2; tentative D call: TRBD1 (6 bases). Deletions cut 4 bases from V and 2 bases from J, with 8 bases between. CDR1 is SGHTA, CDR2 FQGNSA, per germline. This CDR3 region has 14 residues. Here the CDR3 reads CASSSQGNTGELFF. The DNA of the CDR3 is TGTGCCAGCAGCTCACAGGGAAACACCGGGGAGCTGTTTTTT.

Ten or more counts support this clonotype. J is TRBJ2-7 and V is TRBV7-3; TRBD2 agrees at 7 bases. Germline CDR1 reads SGHTA; CDR2 reads FQGTGA. Unmatched junction bases numbered 25, after V lost 4 bases and J lost 1 base. The CDR3 sequence is 21 residues long. Written as DNA, the CDR3 is TGTGCCAGCAGCTCCGGGACGGGAGCGGGATATTATTATGTAAGGTCCTACGAGCAGTACTTC. As protein: CASSSGTGAGYYYVRSYEQYF.